The 25 T cell receptor beta chains below all came from one sample that was sequenced in a study of CD8+CD57+ T cells in acquired aplastic anemia. For sequencing, patients were chosen who had shown expansion of CD8+CD57+ cells by flow cytometry. CDR3 and TCR beta VDJ profiling relied on genomic DNA as the template. TCRdb re-called the reads with MiXCR, one entry per CDR3 protein. The sample lists 200,000 to 250,000 distinct CDR3 sequences, more than 55% occurring once. What was sequenced was sorted CD4+, CD8+, or CD8+CD57+ T cells (not recorded which) from PBMCs. The receptors derive from a human donor with aplastic anemia.

The chain joins TRBV5-6 to TRBJ2-1; 8 bases are shared with TRBD2. Trimming removed 3 bases from V and 4 bases from J; junction bases left unmatched: 9. CDR1 is SGHDT, CDR2 YYEEEE, per germline. The CDR3 extends over 16 amino acids. The CDR3: CASSYAGGTGYNEQFF. The CDR3 DNA follows: TGTGCCAGCAGCTACGCGGGGGGTACCGGGTACAATGAGCAGTTCTTC.

V and J are TRBV7-9 and TRBJ2-3, with TRBD2 as a possible D gene (5 bases). The CDR3 extends over 13 amino acids. Trimming stripped 11 bases from V and 2 bases from J, with 14 bases between. The germline gives CDR1 SEHNR, CDR2 FQNEAQ (reference sequence). The CDR3 region is CAGSAEITDTQYF. The CDR3 nucleotides read TGTGCCGGGTCAGCGGAGATCACAGATACGCAGTATTTT.

This chain uses TRBV9 with TRBJ2-7, with a weak D call TRBD2 (5 bases). The CDR3 spans 14 residues. Between the trimmed V and J ends, which lost 4 bases and 5 bases, there was a span of 16 bases. Looked up from germline, CDR1 is SGDLS and CDR2 is YYNGEE. The CDR3 loop reads CASSPDGSVHEQYF. In DNA form, the CDR3 reads TGTGCCAGCAGCCCCGATGGGAGCGTCCACGAGCAGTACTTC.

The chain uses TRBV20-1 and TRBJ1-1; D is undetermined. Trimming took off 2 bases at V and 2 bases at J, with 3 bases between the two ends. This CDR3 comprises 11 residues. Germline CDR1 is DFQATT and CDR2 is SNEGSKA (reference sequence). The CDR3 region has the DNA TGCAGTGCTAGATCTAACACTGAAGCTTTCTTT. This codes for CSARSNTEAFF.

The rearrangement links TRBV7-8 to TRBJ2-3; 7 bases match TRBD2. The CDR3 runs 15 residues. Per germline, CDR1 SGHVS and CDR2 FQNEAQ. Trimming removed 3 bases from V and 4 bases from J; junction bases left unmatched: 7. The CDR3 DNA reads as TGTGCCAGCAGCTTTGAGGGAGGGCCCGCAGATACGCAGTATTTT. Amino acid sequence: CASSFEGGPADTQYF.

This clonotype was detected once. This chain links TRBV19 with TRBJ1-5; 9 bases match TRBD1. V lost 8 bases to trimming and J lost 3 bases; unmatched junction nucleotides: 2. This CDR3 has 13 amino acids. CDR1 and CDR2 from the germline V gene are LNHDA and SQIVND (reference sequence). The CDR3 reads CASGTGNNQPQHF. The CDR3 region has the DNA TGTGCCAGTGGGACAGGGAACAATCAGCCCCAGCATTTT.

This chain uses TRBV24-1 with TRBJ2-4; D is perhaps TRBD2 (6 bases). Germline V CDR1 and CDR2: KGHDR, SFDVKD. Trimming removed 4 bases from V and 7 bases from J, with 25 bases in between. This CDR3 spans 18 amino acids. Here the CDR3 reads CATSEAGRRQEPWNIQYF. DNA of the CDR3: TGTGCCACCAGTGAGGCCGGGAGAAGGCAAGAGCCGTGGAACATTCAGTACTTC.

With regard to this clonotype: It is likely a read error, because the conserved phenylalanine at the end of the CDR3 is missing. The rearrangement uses TRBV2 and TRBJ1-2; no clear D gene. V lost 6 bases, J lost 4 bases, and 12 bases lay in between. Germline CDR1 and CDR2: SNHLY and FYNNEI. The CDR3 runs to 13 residues. The CDR3 bases are TGTGCCAGCAGAAGTTACAAGATCTATGGCTACACCTCC. Amino acid sequence: CASRSYKIYGYTS.

The rearrangement uses TRBV29-1 and TRBJ2-7; D perhaps matches TRBD1 (5 bases). This CDR3 comprises 12 residues. The germline V gene has CDR1 SQVTM and CDR2 ANQGSEA. V lost 6 bases and J 3 bases, leaving 12 bases between the germline ends. The CDR3 DNA sequence: TGCAGCGTAGCAGGGTCCCACTACGAGCAGTACTTC. Residues: CSVAGSHYEQYF.

The V and J genes are TRBV19 and TRBJ2-7; D possibly uses TRBD1 or TRBD2 (5 bases each). CDR1 LNHDA and CDR2 SQIVND come from the germline V gene (reference sequence). The ends were cut back, 7 bases at V and 3 bases at J, with 13 bases in the middle. The CDR3 is 13 residues long. CDR3 protein: CASMQGTGYEQYF. The CDR3 nucleotides read TGTGCCAGTATGCAAGGGACCGGCTACGAGCAGTACTTC.

This clonotype was picked up many times. The chain has TRBV12-3 or TRBV12-4 and TRBJ1-5; 8 nucleotides agree with TRBD1. The J segment lost 1 base and the V segment lost 6 bases, leaving 2 bases of the junction unmatched. The CDR3 extends over 14 amino acids. DNA of the CDR3: TGTGCCAGCAGACAGGGGGAGAGCAATCAGCCCCAGCATTTT. It is translated as CASRQGESNQPQHF.

As concerns this clonotype: A much larger clone lies a single base off, so this may be a read error. The chain joins TRBV20-1 to TRBJ2-1; 11 bases match TRBD2. Germline assignment: CDR1 DFQATT and CDR2 SNEGSKA (reference sequence). CDR3 length: 15 residues. The DNA for the CDR3 is TGCAGTGCTAGATTGACTAGCGGGGCCTACAATGGGCAGTTCTTC. As protein: CSARLTSGAYNGQFF.

This chain joins TRBV7-9 and TRBJ1-2; D is possibly TRBD1 (6 bases). Germline CDR1 reads SEHNR; CDR2 reads FQNEAQ (reference sequence). V was pared by 6 bases and J by 9 bases, with 17 bases between. This CDR3 spans 13 amino acids. This CDR3 is CASSWATGLSYTF. In nucleotides, the CDR3 is TGTGCCAGCAGTTGGGCAACAGGGCTGAGCTACACCTTC.

The chain carries TRBV7-3 and TRBJ2-5; tentatively, D is TRBD1 (6 bases). The length of the CDR3 is 13 residues. Germline V lookup: CDR1 SGHTA, CDR2 FQGTGA. V was trimmed by 5 bases and J by 5 bases, leaving 12 bases between them. The CDR3 DNA sequence: TGTGCCAGCAGCCAGGGGTTAGGGGAGACCCAGTACTTC. Residues: CASSQGLGETQYF.

The rearrangement uses TRBV2 and TRBJ2-7, with D uncertain. CDR1 and CDR2 from the germline V gene are SNHLY and FYNNEI. V shed 7 bases and J shed 2 bases, with 15 bases lying between them. This CDR3 has 14 residues. CDR3 sequence: CASTDSGGTYEQYF. In DNA form, the CDR3 reads TGTGCCAGCACTGACTCGGGTGGGACCTACGAGCAGTACTTC.

This clonotype was picked up a small number of times. CDR3 region: CADGSNEQYF. The CDR3 nucleotides are TGTGCCGACGGATCTAACGAGCAGTACTTC. V gene TRBV7-6 combines with J gene TRBJ2-7; D not resolved. The CDR3 is made up of 10 amino acids. Trimming left V 11 bases short and J 5 bases short, with 10 bases between. The germline gives CDR1 SGHVS, CDR2 FNYEAQ.

The CDR3 here is CASSPTQRLYSNQPQHF. CDR3 nucleotide sequence: TGTGCCAGCAGCCCAACGCAGAGGCTTTATAGCAATCAGCCCCAGCATTTT. The chain carries TRBV7-9 and TRBJ1-5; D not resolved. The germline V gene encodes CDR1 SEHNR and CDR2 FQNEAQ (reference sequence). Trimming shortened V by 5 bases and J by 0 bases, and 17 bases separated the two germline ends. The length of the CDR3 is 17 residues.

V gene TRBV19 combines with J gene TRBJ2-7; TRBD1 matches 7 bases. The ends lost 6 bases at V and 6 bases at J; junction bases unmatched: 8. This CDR3 contains 13 residues. The V gene's germline CDR1 is LNHDA and CDR2 SQIVND (reference sequence). The DNA of the CDR3 is TGTGCCAGTAGAGGGGACAGAGGGGGCGAGCAGTACTTC. Its protein is CASRGDRGGEQYF. The entire variable domain, with the rest obtained from reference TRBV19 and TRBJ2-7, is as follows: DGGITQSPKYLFRKEGQNVTLSCEQNLNHDAMYWYRQDPGQGLRLIYYSQIVNDFQKGDIAEGYSVSREKKESFPLTVTSAQKNPTAFYLCASRGDRGGEQYFGPGTRLTVT.

J is TRBJ2-5 and V is TRBV20-1; weak D call: TRBD1 (7 bases). The germline CDR1 and CDR2 sequences are DFQATT and SNEGSKA (reference sequence). The CDR3 is 13 residues long. Trimming removed 5 bases at V and 5 bases at J, with 15 bases between. CDR3 in amino acids: CSAPARGAETQYF. CDR3 sequence (DNA): TGCAGTGCTCCCGCCAGGGGGGCGGAGACCCAGTACTTC.

This chain connects TRBV5-1 to TRBJ1-4, with 9 bases lining up with TRBD1. Unmatched junction bases numbered 5, after V lost 0 bases and J lost 8 bases. The V gene's germline CDR1 is SGHRS and CDR2 YFSETQ. CDR3 length: 15 residues. CDR3 bases: TGCGCCAGCAGCTTGGGGGACAGGGAAGGAGAAAAACTGTTTTTT. Translated: CASSLGDREGEKLFF.

The rearrangement links TRBV9 to TRBJ1-1, with unresolved D. V was trimmed by 4 bases and J by 0 bases, leaving 10 bases between them. This CDR3 is built from 14 residues. The germline gives CDR1 SGDLS, CDR2 YYNGEE. CDR3 region: CASSWAYMNTEAFF. DNA for the CDR3: TGTGCCAGCAGCTGGGCCTACATGAACACTGAAGCTTTCTTT.

This clonotype came up a few times. The chain joins TRBV9 to TRBJ2-2; the D is unclear. Germline CDR1 SGDLS, CDR2 YYNGEE. V was cut by 2 bases and J by 8 bases, with 7 bases left in between. This CDR3 has 12 amino acids. The CDR3 sequence: CASSVRVGELFF. Written as DNA, the CDR3 is TGTGCCAGCAGCGTCCGGGTGGGGGAGCTGTTTTTT. The entire variable domain, with the rest obtained from reference TRBV9 and TRBJ2-2, is as follows: DSGVTQTPKHLITATGQRVTLRCSPRSGDLSVYWYQQSLDQGLQFLIQYYNGEERAKGNILERFSAQQFPDLHSELNLSSLELGDSALYFCASSVRVGELFFGEGSRLTVL.

The rearrangement links TRBV24-1 to TRBJ2-1; TRBD1 agrees at 8 bases. V lost 2 bases to trimming and J lost 6 bases; unmatched junction nucleotides: 8. The CDR3 has 16 amino acids. The germline CDR1 and CDR2 sequences are KGHDR and SFDVKD. The CDR3 sequence: CATSDSGTGSANEQFF. For the CDR3, the DNA is TGTGCCACCAGTGATTCCGGGACAGGTAGTGCCAATGAGCAGTTCTTC.

The gene calls are TRBV24-1 and TRBJ1-1; D remains unclear. V was shortened by 1 base and J by 6 bases, with 8 bases between the two germline ends. The V gene's germline CDR1 is KGHDR and CDR2 SFDVKD. This CDR3 is built from 13 residues. This CDR3 reads CATSDLGQAEAFF. In DNA form, the CDR3 reads TGTGCCACCAGTGATTTAGGCCAAGCTGAAGCTTTCTTT.

This clonotype occurred a few times. V is TRBV5-1 and J is TRBJ1-1; 8 nucleotides agree with TRBD1. J lost 8 bases, V lost 4 bases, and 4 bases had no gene match. This CDR3 contains 12 residues. In germline, CDR1 is SGHRS, CDR2 YFSETQ. The CDR3 spells CASSVDRGEAFF. In DNA form, the CDR3 reads TGCGCCAGCAGCGTAGACAGGGGAGAAGCTTTCTTT.